A single sample gave rise to the 18 T cell receptor beta chains below, sequenced in a study of tumor-infiltrating lymphocytes in primary liver carcinoma. The investigators made TCR beta cDNA from approximately 510 ng total RNA, using a constant-region primer. Nested multiplex PCR, run for three rounds with slightly modified ARM-PCR, yielded TCR beta libraries. The first two PCR rounds used TRBV1-TRBV30 forward primers with a C-beta reverse primer, roughly 11 cycles each. TCRdb fed the multiplex PCR reads into MiXCR, producing one record per CDR3 protein. The repertoire consists of roughly 330,000 distinct CDR3 sequences, with approximately 64% occurring once and the leading ten covering about 6%. Researchers drew blood RNA from unsorted whole blood and extracted germline DNA as well. Specimen: peripheral blood. The source is a man aged 35 to 55 with primary liver carcinoma and hepatitis B virus infection.

Note on this clonotype: Possible read error: a much larger clone is one base away. This chain uses TRBV6-5 with TRBJ2-1; the match to TRBD2 covers 9 bases. The germline CDR1 and CDR2 sequences are MNHEY and SVGAGI. The CDR3 sequence is 14 residues long. Losses at the gene ends were 6 bases for V and 8 bases for J; bases not matched to a gene: 8. CDR3 amino acids: CASRYAGGGHEQFF. Written as DNA, the CDR3 is TGTGCCAGCAGATACGCGGGAGGGGGGCATGAGCAGTTCTTC.

With regard to this clonotype: The missing conserved phenylalanine or tryptophan at the end of this CDR3 makes a read error likely. The DNA is omitted, as the CDR3 cannot be located on it reliably, and the CDR3 follows TCRdb's listing. The rearrangement joins TRBV6-6 to TRBJ2-3; the table assigns TRBD1, which was not confirmed against the DNA. Germline loops: CDR1 MNHNY, CDR2 SVGAGI (reference sequence). Including both end residues, the CDR3 is 13 amino acids long. The CDR3 reads CASRTPGTDTHYL.

The rearrangement uses TRBV11-2 and TRBJ2-7, with 8 bases fitting TRBD2. The CDR3 length is 16 residues. V lost 6 bases and J lost 4; bases outside the gene matches: 14. CDR1 and CDR2 (germline): SGHAT, FQNNGV. CDR3 in amino acids: CASSPMQPAGVYEQYF. The CDR3 coding sequence is TGTGCCAGCAGTCCCATGCAACCAGCGGGAGTTTACGAGCAGTACTTC. The complete variable domain, with remaining parts taken from reference TRBV11-2 and TRBJ2-7, reads EAGVAQSPRYKIIEKRQSVAFWCNPISGHATLYWYQQILGQGPKLLIQFQNNGVVDDSQLPKDRFSAERLKGVDSTLKIQPAKLEDSAVYLCASSPMQPAGVYEQYFGPGTRLTVT.

About this clonotype: This may arise from a read error, as a much more abundant clone is one base away. The V and J genes are TRBV6-2 or TRBV6-3 and TRBJ2-1, with a tentative D call TRBD2 (5 bases). Germline values: CDR1 MNHEY, CDR2 SVGEGT. CDR3 length: 12 residues. The CDR3 loop is CAISKAGNEQLF. The CDR3 coding sequence is TGTGCCATCTCTAAGGCCGGGAATGAGCAGCTCTTC.

On this clonotype itself: This likely comes from a read error, as the CDR3 has no conserved phenylalanine or tryptophan at its end. V and J are TRBV11-2 and TRBJ2-7; the D gene is possibly TRBD1 (5 bases). Germline lookup yields CDR1 SGHAT and CDR2 FQNNGV. V gave up 4 bases and J gave up 4 bases, with 14 bases separating them. CDR3 length: 14 amino acids. The CDR3 region is CASSSPRTQYEQYL. The CDR3 DNA follows: TGTGCCAGCAGCTCCCCCAGGACACAGTACGAGCAGTACCTC.

With regard to this clonotype: A much more abundant neighbour one base away suggests this may be a read error. The chain carries TRBV10-3 and TRBJ2-5, with TRBD2 matching over 12 bases. CDR3 length: 16 amino acids. CDR1 and CDR2 (germline): ENHRY, SYGVKD. The junction had 10 bases not matched to a gene; V was cut back by 4 bases and J by 7 bases. The CDR3 loop is CAISGASGRDLGTQYF. The CDR3 DNA follows: TGTGCCATCAGTGGGGCTAGCGGGAGGGACTTGGGGACCCAGTACTTC.

Worth noting for this clonotype: The junction departs from germline at one end; a sequencing error may be responsible. The V call is TRBV4-3, the J call TRBJ1-4, with D possibly matching TRBD1 (6 bases). Germline CDR1 and CDR2: LGHNA and YSLEER. This CDR3 spans 18 amino acids. CDR3 amino acids: CATSQVGDISPTNEKLFF. In DNA form, the CDR3 reads TGCGCCACCAGCCAAGTTGGGGACATTAGTCCAACTAATGAAAAACTGTTTTTT.

CDR3 in DNA: TGCAGCGTTGAAGTACAGGCAATAAGCGCAGATACGCAGTATTTT. Translating it yields CSVEVQAISADTQYF. The chain joins TRBV29-1 to TRBJ2-3, with D perhaps TRBD1 (5 bases). Germline loops: CDR1 SQVTM, CDR2 ANQGSEA. The CDR3 is 15 amino acids. Trimming stripped 1 base from V and 4 bases from J, with 15 bases between.

Details on this clonotype: With a much larger clone just one base away, this may be a read error. As the CDR3 is not closed by the conserved phenylalanine or tryptophan, this likely results from a read error. V is TRBV6-2 or TRBV6-3 and J is TRBJ1-5; D is uncertain. V lost 0 bases, J lost 7 bases, and 10 bases lay in between. The CDR3 length is 14 residues. From germline, CDR1 is MNHEY and CDR2 SVGEGT. The CDR3 coding sequence is TGTGCCAGCAGTTACTCGACCCTCCGACAGCCCCAGCATTCT. Translating gives CASSYSTLRQPQHS.

This clonotype came up many times. V gene TRBV4-1 combines with J gene TRBJ1-2; 8 nucleotides line up with TRBD1. This CDR3 spans 16 amino acids. The ends lost 4 bases at V and 4 bases at J; junction bases unmatched: 11. Germline CDR1 is MGHRA and CDR2 is YSYEKL. The CDR3 nucleotides read TGCGCCAGCAGCCCCAGGGGGCGCGGGGGAGTCTATGGCTACACCTTC. Its protein product is CASSPRGRGGVYGYTF.

With regard to this clonotype: Since no conserved phenylalanine or tryptophan closes the CDR3, a read error is the likely cause. This sequence joins TRBV7-9 and TRBJ2-1; weak D call: TRBD2 (6 bases). CDR3 size: 16 residues. Germline V gives CDR1 SEHNR, CDR2 FQNEAQ (reference sequence). CDR3 sequence: CASSSLGRRDYNEQFS. The CDR3 nucleotides read TGTGCGAGCAGCTCCTTGGGTCGGCGGGACTACAATGAGCAGTTCTCC.

This clonotype was observed a few times. The CDR3 nucleotides read TGCGCCAGCAGTGAGACAGGGGTCAGTGAAAAACTGTTTTTT. Amino acid sequence: CASSETGVSEKLFF. The J gene is TRBJ1-4, the V gene TRBV10-2; 7 positions agree with TRBD1. The CDR3 contains 14 residues. Germline loops: CDR1 WSHSY, CDR2 SAAADI. V was clipped by 2 bases and J by 7 bases; unmatched bases: 4.

In the case of this clonotype: One base away lies a much larger clone, so this may be a sequencing read error. The CDR3 nucleotides are TGTGCCAGCAGCTGGAGTCTGAACACTGAAGCTTTCTTT. Its translation: CASSWSLNTEAFF. The genes are TRBV11-2 and TRBJ1-1, with D hard to call. Trimming took 4 bases from V and 0 from J, leaving 6 bases between them. This CDR3 contains 13 residues. CDR1 and CDR2 (germline): SGHAT, FQNNGV.

A word on this clonotype: One end of the junction does not line up with germline, which may come from a read error. The chain joins TRBV4-3 to TRBJ2-2; a weak D match, TRBD2 (6 bases). Germline V gene lookup returns CDR1 LGHNA and CDR2 YSLEER. The CDR3 is 18 residues long. CDR3 coding DNA: TGCGCCAGCAGCCAAGATCTGGAGACTAACGGGAGCACCGGGGACCTGTTTTTT. This gives the protein CASSQDLETNGSTGDLFF.

This clonotype was detected ten times or more. This rearrangement joins TRBV4-1 to TRBJ2-2; D perhaps matches TRBD2 (5 bases). V lost 0 bases and J lost 2, with 10 bases in between. The CDR3 has 16 amino acids. Per germline, CDR1 MGHRA and CDR2 YSYEKL. The DNA of the CDR3 is TGCGCCAGCAGCCAAGACCCTAGCTATAACACCGGGGAGCTGTTTTTT. It encodes CASSQDPSYNTGELFF.

This clonotype showed up many times. The chain couples TRBV4-3 to TRBJ2-3; D is perhaps TRBD2 (5 bases). V was cut by 3 bases and J by 2 bases, with 21 bases left in between. The germline gives CDR1 LGHNA, CDR2 YSLEER. The CDR3 has 18 amino acids. As DNA, the CDR3 is TGCGCCAGCAGCCAGGACTTCGGGATAGCAGCTTCCACAGATACGCAGTATTTT. Translation: CASSQDFGIAASTDTQYF.

Of note for this clonotype: One end of the junction does not line up with germline, which may come from a read error. The chain joins TRBV20-1 to TRBJ2-7; maybe TRBD2 (5 bases). The CDR3 has 13 residues. Germline-derived CDR1 and CDR2 are DFQATT and SNEGSKA (reference sequence). The CDR3 DNA reads TGCGGTGCTACTCCGGACTGGAGTCTCGAGCAGTACTTC. This translates into CGATPDWSLEQYF.

Of note for this clonotype: A much larger clone differs by one base, so this may be a read error. The chain's CDR3 is CASEGSSGNTIYF. DNA of the CDR3: TGTGCCAGCGAGGGGAGCTCTGGAAACACCATATATTTT. The chain uses TRBV6-5 and TRBJ1-3; D is possibly TRBD1 (5 bases). This CDR3 has 13 residues. Germline assignment: CDR1 MNHEY and CDR2 SVGAGI. The V and J ends lost 8 bases and 0 bases respectively, with 8 bases between them.